A single TCR beta chain is shown here with its context. Its antigen is undetermined. V lost 5 bases, J lost 8 bases, and 24 bases lay in between. The CDR3 covers 16 residues. The germline CDR1 and CDR2 sequences are SGHAT and FQNNGV. The sample belongs to a study of shared clonotypes between healthy human individuals. In the study overall: CD4 naive and memory got three plates each, CD8 naive two, CD8 memory one.

Assay: immunoSEQ multiplex PCR; the TCRdb copy retains only in-frame clones and omits some. The data contain roughly 2.2 million clones, approximately 93% of them singletons. Study-wide results and caveats: Among non-shared clonotypes, generation probabilities were lower than among those shared by all four donors. The sole specimen, blood, was sampled, and tissue repertoires likely differ.

The clonotype comes from a man aged 18 to 35 in good health. Some clones in this sample may be carry-over from other donors' samples. The sequenced sample consisted of naive CD4+ T cells from PBMCs. Specified subset: CD45RA+ positively selected. This sequence joins TRBV11-2 and TRBJ1-1; possible D gene TRBD1, 5 bases. The CDR3 DNA reads as TGTGCCAGCAGCCTATCCTTAGTTTTAGGGGACGCAGAAGCTTTCTTT. Amino acids: CASSLSLVLGDAEAFF.